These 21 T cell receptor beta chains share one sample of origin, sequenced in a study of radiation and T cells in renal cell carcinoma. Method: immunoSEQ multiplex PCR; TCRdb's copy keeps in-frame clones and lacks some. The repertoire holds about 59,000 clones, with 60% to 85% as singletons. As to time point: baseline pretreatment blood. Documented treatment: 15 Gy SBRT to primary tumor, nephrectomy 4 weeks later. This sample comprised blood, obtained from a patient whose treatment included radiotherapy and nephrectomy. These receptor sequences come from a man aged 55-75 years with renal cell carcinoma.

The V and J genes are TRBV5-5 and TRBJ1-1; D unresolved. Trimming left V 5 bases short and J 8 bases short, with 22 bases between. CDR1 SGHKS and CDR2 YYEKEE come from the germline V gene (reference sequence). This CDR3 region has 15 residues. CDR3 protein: CASRTDHAVLMEAFF. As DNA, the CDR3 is TGTGCCAGCAGGACGGACCACGCTGTTCTTATGGAAGCTTTCTTT.

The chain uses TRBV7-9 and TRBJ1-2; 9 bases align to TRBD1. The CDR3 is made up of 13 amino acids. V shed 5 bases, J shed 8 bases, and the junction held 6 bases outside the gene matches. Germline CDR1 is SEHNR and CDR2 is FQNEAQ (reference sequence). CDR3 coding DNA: TGTGCCAGCAGCCCGGGGGACAGGGACGGCTACACCTTC. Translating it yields CASSPGDRDGYTF.

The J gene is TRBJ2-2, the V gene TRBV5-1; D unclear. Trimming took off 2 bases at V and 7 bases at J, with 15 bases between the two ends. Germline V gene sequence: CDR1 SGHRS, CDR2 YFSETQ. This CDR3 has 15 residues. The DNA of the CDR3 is TGCGCCAGCAGCTTCTCCGGCCAAGGCGGCGGGGAGCTGTTTTTT. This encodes CASSFSGQGGGELFF.

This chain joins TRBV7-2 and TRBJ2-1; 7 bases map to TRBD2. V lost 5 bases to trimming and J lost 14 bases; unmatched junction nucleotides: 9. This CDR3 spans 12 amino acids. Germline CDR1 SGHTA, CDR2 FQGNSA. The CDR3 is CASSLGREGEFF. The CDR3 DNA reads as TGTGCCAGCAGCCTGGGGAGGGAGGGAGAGTTCTTC. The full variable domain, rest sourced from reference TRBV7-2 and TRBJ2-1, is GAGVSQSPSNKVTEKGKDVELRCDPISGHTALYWYRQSLGQGLEFLIYFQGNSAPDKSGLPSDRFSAERTGGSVSTLTIQRTQQEDSAVYLCASSLGREGEFFGPGTRLTVL.

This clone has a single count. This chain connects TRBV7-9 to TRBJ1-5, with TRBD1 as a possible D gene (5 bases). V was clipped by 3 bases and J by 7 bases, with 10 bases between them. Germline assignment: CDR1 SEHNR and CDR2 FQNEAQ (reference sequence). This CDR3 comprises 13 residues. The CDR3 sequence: CASSFQGGQPQHF. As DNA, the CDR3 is TGTGCCAGCAGCTTTCAGGGCGGACAGCCCCAGCATTTT.

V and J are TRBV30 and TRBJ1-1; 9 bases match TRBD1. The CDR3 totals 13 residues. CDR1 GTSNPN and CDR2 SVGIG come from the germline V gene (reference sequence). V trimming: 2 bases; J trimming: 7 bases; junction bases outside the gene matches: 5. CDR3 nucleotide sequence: TGTGCCTGGAGTACCACGGGACAGGGTGAAGCTTTCTTT. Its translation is CAWSTTGQGEAFF.

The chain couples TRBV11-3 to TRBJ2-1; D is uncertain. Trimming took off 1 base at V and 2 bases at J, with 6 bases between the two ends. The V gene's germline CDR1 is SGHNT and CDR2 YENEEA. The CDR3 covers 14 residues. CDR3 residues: CASSLGPAYNEQFF. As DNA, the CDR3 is TGTGCCAGCAGCTTAGGGCCAGCCTACAATGAGCAGTTCTTC.

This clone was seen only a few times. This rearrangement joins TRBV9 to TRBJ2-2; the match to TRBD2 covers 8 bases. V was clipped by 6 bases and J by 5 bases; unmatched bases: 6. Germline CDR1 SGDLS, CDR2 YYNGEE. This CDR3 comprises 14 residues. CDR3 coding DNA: TGTGCCAGCACCCGGGGGGGCCGGACCGGGGAGCTGTTTTTT. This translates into CASTRGGRTGELFF.

The CDR3 DNA sequence: TGTGCCAGCGCCACGGTGAGGGGGGCATACAATGAGCAGTTCTTC. Protein: CASATVRGAYNEQFF. The gene calls are TRBV6-5 and TRBJ2-1, with D possibly called TRBD1 or TRBD2 (6 bases each). CDR3 length equals 15 residues. From germline, CDR1 is MNHEY and CDR2 SVGAGI. With 8 bases removed from V and 4 bases from J, the gap between germline ends came to 18 bases.

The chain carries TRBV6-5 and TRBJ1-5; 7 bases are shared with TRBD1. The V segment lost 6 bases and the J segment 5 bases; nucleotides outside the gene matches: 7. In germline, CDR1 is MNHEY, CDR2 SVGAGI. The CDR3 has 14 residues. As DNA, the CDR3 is TGTGCCAGCAGCCCGGACAGGAGGGATCAGCCCCAGCATTTT. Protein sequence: CASSPDRRDQPQHF.

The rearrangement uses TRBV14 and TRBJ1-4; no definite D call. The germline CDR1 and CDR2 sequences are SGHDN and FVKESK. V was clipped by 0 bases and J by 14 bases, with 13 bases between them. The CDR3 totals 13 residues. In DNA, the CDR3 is TGTGCCAGCAGCCAAGATAGGGCGAGAGCCCTGTTTTTT. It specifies CASSQDRARALFF.

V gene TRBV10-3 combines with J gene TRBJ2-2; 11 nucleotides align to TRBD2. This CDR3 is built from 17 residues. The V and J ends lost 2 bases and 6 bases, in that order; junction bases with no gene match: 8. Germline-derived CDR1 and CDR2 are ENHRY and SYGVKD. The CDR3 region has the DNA TGTGCCATCAGTGAGGCGGGACTAGCGGTTAATTCCGGGGAGCTGTTTTTT. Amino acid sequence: CAISEAGLAVNSGELFF.

Here the CDR3 DNA reads TGTGCCAGCAGTTACATGTGGGAGCAGTTCTTC. Protein sequence: CASSYMWEQFF. The rearrangement uses TRBV6-5 and TRBJ2-1; D not resolved. Germline V gives CDR1 MNHEY, CDR2 SVGAGI. The CDR3 is 11 residues long. With 2 bases removed from V and 10 bases from J, the gap between germline ends came to 6 bases.

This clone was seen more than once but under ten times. CDR3 nucleotides: TGTGCCAGTAGTACCGGGACAGGGGGGGAATGGCCCCAGCATTTT. Translation: CASSTGTGGEWPQHF. The gene calls are TRBV19 and TRBJ1-5; 11 bases are a match to TRBD1. V lost 4 bases, J lost 9 bases, and 8 bases stayed unmatched. Germline V lookup: CDR1 LNHDA, CDR2 SQIVND (reference sequence). CDR3 size: 15 residues.

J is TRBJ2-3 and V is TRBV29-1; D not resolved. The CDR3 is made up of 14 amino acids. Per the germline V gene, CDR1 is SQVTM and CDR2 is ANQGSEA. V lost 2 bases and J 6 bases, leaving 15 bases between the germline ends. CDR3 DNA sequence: TGCAGCGTTGAAAGAACATGGGAAGATGATACGCAGTATTTT. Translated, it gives CSVERTWEDDTQYF.

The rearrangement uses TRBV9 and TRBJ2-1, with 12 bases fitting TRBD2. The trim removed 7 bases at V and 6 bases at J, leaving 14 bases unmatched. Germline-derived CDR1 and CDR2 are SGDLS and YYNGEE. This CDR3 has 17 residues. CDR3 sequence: CASPPSGRALFFNEQFF. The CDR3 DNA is TGTGCCAGCCCCCCTAGCGGGAGGGCCCTCTTTTTCAATGAGCAGTTCTTC.

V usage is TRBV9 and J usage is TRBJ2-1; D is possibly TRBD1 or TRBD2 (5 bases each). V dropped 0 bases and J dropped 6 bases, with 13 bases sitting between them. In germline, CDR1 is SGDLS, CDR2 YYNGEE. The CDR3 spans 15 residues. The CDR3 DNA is TGTGCCAGCAGCGTAGGGGGCTTTGGGGGCAATGAGCAGTTCTTC. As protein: CASSVGGFGGNEQFF.

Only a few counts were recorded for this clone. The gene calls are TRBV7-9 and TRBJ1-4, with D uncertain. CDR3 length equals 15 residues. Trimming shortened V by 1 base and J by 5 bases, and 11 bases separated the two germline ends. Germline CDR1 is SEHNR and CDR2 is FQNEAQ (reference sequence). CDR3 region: CASSLVAGANEKLFF. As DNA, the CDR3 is TGTGCCAGCAGCTTAGTGGCAGGAGCGAATGAAAAACTGTTTTTT.

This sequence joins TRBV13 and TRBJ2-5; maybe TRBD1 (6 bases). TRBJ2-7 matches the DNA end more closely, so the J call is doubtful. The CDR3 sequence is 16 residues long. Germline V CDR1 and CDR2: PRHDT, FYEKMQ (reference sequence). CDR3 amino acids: CASSAHRVLGVYEQYF. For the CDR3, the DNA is TGTGCCAGCAGCGCCCACAGGGTCTTAGGGGTCTACGAGCAGTACTTC.

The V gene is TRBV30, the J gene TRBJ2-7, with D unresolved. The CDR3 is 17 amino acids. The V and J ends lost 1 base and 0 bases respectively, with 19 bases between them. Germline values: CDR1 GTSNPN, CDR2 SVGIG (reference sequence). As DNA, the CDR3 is TGTGCCTGGAGTGCCTGGTTGCCAGACGGCGCCTCCTACGAGCAGTACTTC. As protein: CAWSAWLPDGASYEQYF.

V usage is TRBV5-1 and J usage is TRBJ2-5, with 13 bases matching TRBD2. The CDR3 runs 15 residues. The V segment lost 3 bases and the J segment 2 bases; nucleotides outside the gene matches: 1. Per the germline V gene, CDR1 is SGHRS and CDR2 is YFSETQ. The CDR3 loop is CASSSGLAGQETQYF. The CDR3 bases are TGCGCCAGCAGCTCGGGACTAGCGGGACAAGAGACCCAGTACTTC.